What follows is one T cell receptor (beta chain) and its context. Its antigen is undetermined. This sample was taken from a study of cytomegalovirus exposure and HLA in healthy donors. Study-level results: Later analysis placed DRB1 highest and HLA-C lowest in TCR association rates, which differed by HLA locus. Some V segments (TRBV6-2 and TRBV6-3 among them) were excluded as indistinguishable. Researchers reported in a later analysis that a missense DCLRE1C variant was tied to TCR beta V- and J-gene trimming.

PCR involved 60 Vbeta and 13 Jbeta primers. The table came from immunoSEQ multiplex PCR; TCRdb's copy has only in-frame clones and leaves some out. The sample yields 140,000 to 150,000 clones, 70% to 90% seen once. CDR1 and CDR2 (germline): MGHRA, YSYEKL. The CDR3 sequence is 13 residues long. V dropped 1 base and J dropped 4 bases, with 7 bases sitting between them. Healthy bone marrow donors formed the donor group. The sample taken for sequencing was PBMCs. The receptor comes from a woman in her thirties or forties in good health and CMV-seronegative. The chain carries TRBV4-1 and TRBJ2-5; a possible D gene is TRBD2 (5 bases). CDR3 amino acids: CASSQVAGETQYF. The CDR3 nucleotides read TGCGCCAGCAGCCAAGTGGCGGGAGAGACCCAGTACTTC.